The 13 T cell receptor beta chains below all came from one sample that was sequenced in a study of cytomegalovirus exposure and HLA in healthy donors. Use of 60 Vbeta and 13 Jbeta primers characterized the PCR. Data came from immunoSEQ multiplex PCR; TCRdb stores just in-frame clones and leaves some out. The table includes more than 85,000 clones, 75% to 80% detected once. The sample was PBMCs. Source of these receptors: a male donor in good health and CMV-seropositive.

This clone showed up just once. Germline and junction disagree at one end, which may indicate a read error. The chain combines TRBV10-3 with TRBJ1-1; D is possibly TRBD1 (6 bases). The length of the CDR3 is 16 residues. Germline values: CDR1 ENHRY, CDR2 SYGVKD. The CDR3 spells CAISDGPGEMNTEALF. CDR3 nucleotide sequence: TGTGCCATCAGTGACGGGCCAGGGGAGATGAACACTGAAGCTCTCTTT.

This clone was detected a few times. The chain combines TRBV5-1 with TRBJ2-1, with 11 nucleotides matching TRBD1. The CDR3 has 14 residues. The trim removed 4 bases at V and 7 bases at J, leaving 4 bases unmatched. Germline V lookup: CDR1 SGHRS, CDR2 YFSETQ. This CDR3 is CASSVGTGGNEQFF. The DNA for the CDR3 is TGCGCCAGCAGCGTTGGGACAGGGGGGAATGAGCAGTTCTTC.

V gene TRBV6-5 combines with J gene TRBJ1-6, with 9 bases identical to TRBD1. With 6 bases clipped from V and 9 bases from J, the junction kept 9 bases outside the gene matches. This CDR3 is 15 amino acids long. Germline-derived CDR1 and CDR2 are MNHEY and SVGAGI. CDR3 amino acids: CASRMTGGPISPLHF. CDR3 bases: TGTGCCAGCAGAATGACAGGGGGTCCTATTTCACCCCTCCACTTT.

This chain links TRBV11-2 with TRBJ2-1; no definite D call. Germline CDR1 reads SGHAT; CDR2 reads FQNNGV. The length of the CDR3 is 14 residues. V was pared by 5 bases and J by 0 bases, with 8 bases between. CDR3 amino acids: CASSRHVSYNEQFF. CDR3 nucleotides: TGTGCCAGCAGCCGACACGTCTCCTACAATGAGCAGTTCTTC.

CDR3 residues: CASSWGPQETQYF. CDR3 in DNA: TGTGCCAGCAGCTGGGGGCCGCAAGAGACCCAGTACTTC. The chain joins TRBV5-4 to TRBJ2-5; D is possibly TRBD1 (6 bases). This CDR3 contains 13 residues. Germline CDR1 and CDR2: SGHNT and YYREEE (reference sequence). Trimming left V 3 bases short and J 2 bases short, with 8 bases between.

The CDR3 sequence is CSVAPPTGGRGMQFF. The CDR3 nucleotides are TGCAGCGTTGCTCCACCGACGGGCGGGAGGGGGATGCAGTTCTTC. This chain uses TRBV29-1 with TRBJ2-1; 9 bases match TRBD2. V was clipped by 4 bases and J by 12 bases; unmatched bases: 16. The CDR3 is made up of 15 amino acids. Germline V gene data show CDR1 as SQVTM and CDR2 as ANQGSEA.

The chain is built from TRBV11-2 and TRBJ2-1; TRBD2 agrees at 13 bases. The CDR3 has 16 residues. J was trimmed by 9 bases and V by 5 bases; bases with no gene match: 10. The germline CDR1 and CDR2 sequences are SGHAT and FQNNGV. CDR3 in DNA: TGTGCCAGCAGCCCCCGTTCGACTAGCGGGGGGTCTGAGCAGTTCTTC. Translated, it gives CASSPRSTSGGSEQFF.

The chain has TRBV27 and TRBJ2-1, with 12 positions matching TRBD2. This CDR3 has 14 residues. V trimming: 4 bases; J trimming: 8 bases; junction bases outside the gene matches: 3. From germline, CDR1 is MNHEY and CDR2 SMNVEV (reference sequence). The CDR3 sequence is CASSWASGRDEQFF. CDR3 coding DNA: TGTGCCAGCAGTTGGGCTAGCGGGAGGGATGAGCAGTTCTTC.

This chain connects TRBV7-2 to TRBJ2-7; TRBD2 matches at 10 bases. Germline values: CDR1 SGHTA, CDR2 FQGNSA. The V and J ends lost 1 base and 4 bases, in that order; junction bases with no gene match: 4. The CDR3 is 15 residues long. As DNA, the CDR3 is TGTGCCAGCAGCTTAGTTCTAGCGGGAGCGTACGAGCAGTACTTC. Translating it yields CASSLVLAGAYEQYF. The full variable domain, completed using reference TRBV7-2 and TRBJ2-7, is GAGVSQSPSNKVTEKGKDVELRCDPISGHTALYWYRQSLGQGLEFLIYFQGNSAPDKSGLPSDRFSAERTGGSVSTLTIQRTQQEDSAVYLCASSLVLAGAYEQYFGPGTRLTVT.

The CDR3 sequence is CASSQDIGADIQYF. In DNA form, the CDR3 reads TGTGCCAGCAGCCAAGACATAGGGGCAGACATTCAGTACTTC. The chain combines TRBV5-4 with TRBJ2-4; D is perhaps TRBD1 (5 bases). V dropped 4 bases and J dropped 8 bases, with 16 bases sitting between them. CDR3 length equals 14 residues. CDR1 and CDR2 (germline): SGHNT, YYREEE (reference sequence).

The rearrangement links TRBV28 to TRBJ1-6; 10 bases are shared with TRBD1. J gave up 10 bases and V 5 bases, and 11 bases lay outside the gene matches. The germline CDR1 and CDR2 sequences are MDHEN and SYDVKM. The CDR3 runs 16 residues. The chain's CDR3 is CASSTPGQGLGSPLHF. The CDR3 DNA sequence: TGTGCCAGCAGTACCCCGGGACAGGGGTTAGGATCACCCCTCCACTTT.

The chain has TRBV5-1 and TRBJ2-1, with 8 nucleotides matching TRBD2. V dropped 4 bases and J dropped 5; count of bases not matched to a gene: 14. The CDR3 runs 17 residues. Germline V gives CDR1 SGHRS, CDR2 YFSETQ. In DNA form, the CDR3 reads TGCGCCAGCAGCAATCAACCGGGACTAGTTTCGCACAATGAGCAGTTCTTC. Protein sequence: CASSNQPGLVSHNEQFF.

This clone has just a few counts. The V call is TRBV11-2, the J call TRBJ2-5, with a tentative D call TRBD2 (5 bases). The J call may not be correct, given that the DNA end is closer to TRBJ2-7. Germline loops: CDR1 SGHAT, CDR2 FQNNGV. The CDR3 length is 14 residues. CDR3 region: CASSSSGVPYEQYF. CDR3 coding DNA: TGTGCCAGCAGCTCCTCCGGGGTCCCCTACGAGCAGTACTTC.